The clone carrying this T cell receptor beta chain appeared once. This sample is drawn from a study of control samples from healthy donors and cancer patients. The CDR3 has 16 amino acids. J was trimmed by 4 bases and V by 3 bases; bases with no gene match: 2. Germline V gene lookup returns CDR1 SGHRS and CDR2 YFSETQ. Profiling relied on immunoSEQ multiplex PCR, and the TCRdb table lists in-frame clones only, not all of them. The table has around 64,000 clones, more than 70% seen once. The TCR sequence derives from a man aged 60-69 years with colorectal cancer. Sequenced: PBMCs. The V call is TRBV5-1, the J call TRBJ2-3, with 16 bases identical to TRBD2. For the CDR3, the DNA is TGCGCCAGCAGCTCGGGGACTAGCGGGGGGGCAGATACGCAGTATTTT. Its translation is CASSSGTSGGADTQYF. The full variable domain, rest sourced from reference TRBV5-1 and TRBJ2-3, is KAGVTQTPRYLIKTRGQQVTLSCSPISGHRSVSWYQQTPGQGLQFLFEYFSETQRNKGNFPGRFSGRQFSNSRSEMNVSTLELGDSALYLCASSSGTSGGADTQYFGPGTRLTVL.